This TCR beta chain was recovered during a study of post-analysis software for immune sequencing data (dated by TCRdb to 2014 to 2015). Background on the whole study: Disease courses on record covered relapsing-remitting, secondary progressive and progressive-relapsing multiple sclerosis, though some patients had no subtype annotation. Patient repertoires were compared against roughly 10 previously published healthy control repertoires from donors aged 6 to 25 years. A subset of samples was prepared in parallel using single-end sample barcoding, then pooled and co-amplified after Illumina adapter ligation. Points the paper makes about the study in general: When samples were clustered directly using the F measure, samples prepared in the same batch co-clustered strongly, which prompted a batch-effect correction. The multiple sclerosis patient group was slightly younger than the control group. Significantly lower normalized Chao1 diversity was found in multiple sclerosis patients than in controls, suggesting substantial peripheral T-cell clonal expansion. Significantly higher frequencies in patients than in controls were found for roughly 5 TRBV segments, including TRBV5-6, TRBV5-1 and TRBV20-1.

As concerns this clonotype: Its antigen is currently not known. The input lacks base qualities; no much larger clone sits a single base away.

The V end loses 1 base and the J end loses 0 bases, and a stretch of 11 bases separates them. From a lookup of the germline V gene, CDR1 and CDR2 are SGHTA and FQGNSA. The CDR3 starts with the cysteine, ends with the phenylalanine, and has 16 residues. This entry keeps only the CDR3 DNA: 48 bases, framed from base 1. Library construction relied on PCR. Sequencing was carried out with an Illumina HiSeq 2500. To reduce PCR and sequencing biases, unique molecular identifiers were incorporated into the TCR beta cDNA libraries. Roughly 500,000 cDNA molecules were obtained for every 1 to 10 million input T cells, so each molecule roughly corresponded to one T cell. The same protocol used for the earlier healthy control dataset was applied to prepare and sequence the patient libraries. Within a given batch, samples were prepared together, multiplexed and sequenced on the same HiSeq lane. As for the original processing: MIGEC handled the raw barcoded reads, throwing out single-read molecular identifier groups before consensus assembly and CDR3 extraction. Clonotype tables were post-analysed with VDJtools, and diversity was normalized by down-sampling all datasets to the smallest sample size. To correct batch-related cross-sample contamination, repertoire overlap clustering matched CDR3 amino acid sequences but not nucleotide sequences. TCRdb reran the public reads through fastp at Q25 and MiXCR, keeping productive beta chains. Rows matching on CDR3 protein sequence are summarized as one entry with the most common DNA and genes. In this record, the V and J calls reflect TCRdb's handling and not the investigators' own analysis. This sample is represented by about 560,000 distinct CDR3 sequences; roughly 46% of them were singletons. The ten most abundant clones make up about 1.8% of the sample.

To demonstrate the VDJtools post-analysis software, the study profiled TCR beta repertoires from the peripheral blood of some 13 young patients with multiple sclerosis. The patients with multiple sclerosis were children and adolescents between about 6 and 17 years of age. The sequence links TRBV7-2 to TRBJ2-3; 6 matching bases give a weak D call of TRBD1. Sample: blood. This receptor was identified in a girl aged 10 to 17 with multiple sclerosis. The DNA is TGTGCCAGCAGCTTAGAGGGACAACCTAGCACAGATACGCAGTATTTT. The encoded protein is CASSLEGQPSTDTQYF.